Listed below are T cell receptor beta chains from one sample, sequenced in a study of control samples from healthy donors and cancer patients. Produced via immunoSEQ multiplex PCR; TCRdb's table is partial and in-frame only. The sample contains more than 85,000 clones, 83% of which appear only once. Source material: blood. These receptors were taken from a woman between 50 and 59 years old in good health. Each CDR3 is given with its conserved first and last residue. D genes are given only for firm matches. Where a row states a size, it is once, few, many or the class of an expanded clone; other rows omit it.

>NA|TRBV5-6|TRBD1|TRBJ1-4
CASSFAGGTNEKLFF
TGTGCCAGCAGCTTTGCAGGGGGAACTAATGAAAAACTGTTTTTT
>few|TRBV28|NA|TRBJ2-3
CASSLVLTDTQYF
TGTGCCAGCAGTTTAGTCCTCACAGATACGCAGTATTTT
>NA|TRBV7-2|TRBD2|TRBJ2-7
CASSLAGLAGAPSYEQYF
TGTGCCAGCAGCTTAGCCGGACTAGCGGGTGCTCCCTCCTACGAGCAGTACTTC
>NA|TRBV21-1|NA|TRBJ2-7
CASSSGYEQYF
TGTGCCAGCAGCAGCGGCTACGAGCAGTACTTC
>NA|TRBV7-2|NA|TRBJ2-5
CASSLALQETQYF
TGTGCCAGCAGCTTAGCTCTCCAAGAGACCCAGTACTTC
>few|TRBV29-1|NA|TRBJ2-1
CSFGAINREQFF
TGCAGCTTCGGGGCAATAAATCGTGAGCAGTTCTTC
>NA|TRBV19|NA|TRBJ1-5
CASSMQRVTGQPQHF
TGTGCCAGTAGTATGCAAAGGGTAACAGGTCAGCCCCAGCATTTT
>once|TRBV11-3|NA|TRBJ2-2
CASSLVGGGTGELFF
TGTGCCAGCAGCTTAGTGGGAGGGGGTACCGGGGAGCTGTTTTTT
>few|TRBV9|TRBD1|TRBJ2-7
CASSVAPDRGEQYF
TGTGCCAGCAGCGTAGCCCCAGACAGGGGCGAGCAGTACTTC
>once|TRBV7-2|TRBD2|TRBJ2-5
CASSFRAGGETQYF
TGTGCCAGCAGCTTCCGGGCGGGAGGCGAGACCCAGTACTTC
>NA|TRBV15|NA|TRBJ1-1
CATSRTGDTEAFF
TGTGCCACCAGCAGGACAGGTGACACTGAAGCTTTCTTT
>NA|TRBV6-5|NA|TRBJ2-1
CASSYSNRGPYNEQFF
TGTGCCAGCAGTTACTCGAATCGGGGGCCCTACAATGAGCAGTTCTTC
>NA|TRBV5-1|TRBD2|TRBJ2-5
CASSYGLAGGVLEEETQYF
TGCGCCAGCAGCTATGGACTAGCGGGGGGCGTATTGGAGGAAGAGACCCAGTACTTC
>NA|TRBV7-8|NA|TRBJ1-1
CASSLADEVNTEAFF
TGTGCCAGCAGCTTAGCTGACGAAGTGAACACTGAAGCTTTCTTT
>NA|TRBV29-1|TRBD2|TRBJ2-3
CSVITSGSWLDTQYF
TGCAGCGTCATAACTAGCGGGAGTTGGTTAGATACGCAGTATTTT
>NA|TRBV19|NA|TRBJ2-1
CATTAPRINYNEQFF
TGTGCCACGACCGCCCCACGGATTAACTACAATGAGCAGTTCTTC
>few|TRBV11-2|NA|TRBJ2-1
CASSQGQLNEQFF
TGTGCCAGCAGCCAAGGACAGTTGAATGAGCAGTTCTTC
>NA|TRBV6-1|NA|TRBJ1-1
CASSESGGADTEAFF
TGTGCCAGCAGTGAATCCGGGGGCGCGGATACTGAAGCTTTCTTT
>few|TRBV7-2|TRBD2|TRBJ2-7
CASSFTSGGFEQYF
TGTGCCAGCAGCTTTACTAGCGGGGGGTTTGAGCAGTACTTC
>NA|TRBV10-3|TRBD2|TRBJ2-4
CAISERASGGGGNIQYF
TGTGCCATCAGTGAGAGGGCTAGCGGGGGGGGCGGAAACATTCAGTACTTC
>NA|TRBV27|TRBD1|TRBJ2-2
CASSLDRGYTGELFF
TGTGCCAGCAGTTTGGACAGGGGATACACCGGGGAGCTGTTTTTT
>NA|TRBV7-2|TRBD2|TRBJ2-3
CASSLSGVQYF
TGTGCCAGCAGCCTTAGCGGGGTGCAGTATTTT
>NA|TRBV23-1|TRBD2|TRBJ2-4
CASRSGKLAKNIQYF
TGCGCCAGCAGGAGCGGGAAGCTAGCCAAAAACATTCAGTACTTC
>NA|TRBV27|TRBD1|TRBJ2-7
CASSLQTGDYEQYF
TGTGCCAGCAGTTTGCAGACAGGGGACTACGAGCAGTACTTC
>NA|TRBV12-3/TRBV12-4|NA|TRBJ2-1
CASSSRGDEQFF
TGTGCCAGCAGTTCTCGAGGGGATGAGCAGTTCTTC
>NA|TRBV7-2|TRBD2|TRBJ2-7
CASSSPRLAGAYEQYF
TGTGCCAGCAGCTCCCCTCGACTAGCGGGAGCCTACGAGCAGTACTTC
>NA|TRBV4-1|NA|TRBJ1-2
CASSQEVGVAYGYTF
TGCGCCAGCAGCCAAGAGGTAGGGGTTGCCTATGGCTACACCTTC
>NA|TRBV9|TRBD1|TRBJ2-1
CASSGEGTGYNEQFF
TGTGCCAGCAGCGGAGAAGGGACAGGCTACAATGAGCAGTTCTTC
>NA|TRBV7-6|NA|TRBJ2-7
CASSRVGGGYEQYF
TGTGCCAGCAGCCGGGTAGGGGGGGGCTACGAGCAGTACTTC
>NA|TRBV12-3/TRBV12-4|TRBD1|TRBJ1-2
CASGGQGLGYTF
TGTGCCAGCGGGGGACAGGGCCTTGGCTACACCTTC
>NA|TRBV27|NA|TRBJ2-1
CASSFDREGNEQFF
TGTGCCAGCAGTTTCGACCGAGAGGGGAATGAGCAGTTCTTC
>NA|TRBV6-5|TRBD1|TRBJ2-1
CASRLNRGPFF
TGTGCCAGCAGGCTGAACAGGGGCCCGTTCTTC
>NA|TRBV7-9|NA|TRBJ1-1
CASSLQGFTEAFF
TGTGCCAGCAGCTTACAGGGGTTCACTGAAGCTTTCTTT
>NA|TRBV11-2|NA|TRBJ2-7
CASSLYGGGYEQYF
TGTGCCAGCAGCTTATATGGGGGTGGGTACGAGCAGTACTTC
>NA|TRBV15|TRBD1|TRBJ1-2
CATSRDARGPDGYTF
TGTGCCACCAGCAGAGATGCCAGGGGGCCGGATGGCTACACCTTC
>once|TRBV5-4|TRBD1|TRBJ1-1
CASSNRQGNTEAFF
TGTGCCAGCAGCAACCGACAGGGGAACACTGAAGCTTTCTTT
>NA|TRBV18|TRBD1|TRBJ1-5
CASSPDRSNQPQHF
TGTGCCAGCTCACCGGACAGGAGCAATCAGCCCCAGCATTTT
>NA|TRBV7-9|NA|TRBJ1-3
CASSLLASSGNTIYF
TGTGCCAGCAGCTTACTGGCGAGCTCTGGAAACACCATATATTTT
>NA|TRBV9|NA|TRBJ2-7
CASSVSAISYEQYF
TGTGCCAGCAGCGTGTCAGCTATCTCCTACGAGCAGTACTTC
>NA|TRBV29-1|NA|TRBJ1-1
CSASGTLNTEAFF
TGCAGCGCCTCCGGGACTCTGAACACTGAAGCTTTCTTT